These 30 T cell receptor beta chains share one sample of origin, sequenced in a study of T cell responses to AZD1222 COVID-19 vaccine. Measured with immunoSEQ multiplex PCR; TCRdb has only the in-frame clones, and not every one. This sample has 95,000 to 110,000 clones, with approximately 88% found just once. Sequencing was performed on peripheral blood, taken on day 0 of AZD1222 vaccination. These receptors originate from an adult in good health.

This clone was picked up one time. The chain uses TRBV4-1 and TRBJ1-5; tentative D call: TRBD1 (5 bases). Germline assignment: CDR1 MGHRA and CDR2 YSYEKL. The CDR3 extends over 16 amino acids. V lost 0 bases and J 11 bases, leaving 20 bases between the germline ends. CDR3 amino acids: CASSQEPGGMVKAQHF. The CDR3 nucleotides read TGCGCCAGCAGCCAAGAGCCCGGGGGGATGGTCAAGGCCCAGCATTTT.

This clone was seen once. For the CDR3, the DNA is TGCGCCAGCAGCCTTCTTGGAGGGGACAGCAAAGCTTTCTTT. Protein product: CASSLLGGDSKAFF. The V gene is TRBV4-1, the J gene TRBJ1-1; 7 bases match TRBD1. CDR3 length: 14 amino acids. The germline gives CDR1 MGHRA, CDR2 YSYEKL. V shed 4 bases, J shed 9 bases, and the junction held 11 bases outside the gene matches.

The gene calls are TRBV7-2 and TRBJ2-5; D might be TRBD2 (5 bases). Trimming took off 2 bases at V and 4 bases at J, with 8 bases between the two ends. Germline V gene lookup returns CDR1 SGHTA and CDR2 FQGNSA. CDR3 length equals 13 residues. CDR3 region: CASSLNGGETQYF. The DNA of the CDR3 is TGTGCCAGCAGCTTAAATGGAGGAGAGACCCAGTACTTC.

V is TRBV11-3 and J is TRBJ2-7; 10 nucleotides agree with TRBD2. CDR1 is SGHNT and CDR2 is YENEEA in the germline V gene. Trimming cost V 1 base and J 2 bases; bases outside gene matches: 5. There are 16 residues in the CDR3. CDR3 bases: TGTGCCAGCAGCTTAGGACTAGCGGGTCCTACCTACGAGCAGTACTTC. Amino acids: CASSLGLAGPTYEQYF. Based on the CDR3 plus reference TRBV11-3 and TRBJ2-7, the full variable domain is EAGVVQSPRYKIIEKKQPVAFWCNPISGHNTLYWYLQNLGQGPELLIRYENEEAVDDSQLPKDRFSAERLKGVDSTLKIQPAELGDSAVYLCASSLGLAGPTYEQYFGPGTRLTVT.

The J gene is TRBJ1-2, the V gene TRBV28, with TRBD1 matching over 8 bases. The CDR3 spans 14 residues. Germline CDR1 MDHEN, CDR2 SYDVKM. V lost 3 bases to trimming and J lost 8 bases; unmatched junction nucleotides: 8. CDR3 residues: CASSFGRGLRGYTF. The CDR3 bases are TGTGCCAGCAGTTTCGGCAGGGGGCTAAGAGGCTACACCTTC.

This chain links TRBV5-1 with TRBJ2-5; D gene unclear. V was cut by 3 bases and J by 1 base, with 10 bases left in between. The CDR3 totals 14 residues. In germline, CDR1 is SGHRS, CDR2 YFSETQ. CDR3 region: CASSSRAGQETQYF. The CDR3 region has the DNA TGCGCCAGCAGCTCCCGAGCAGGCCAAGAGACCCAGTACTTC.

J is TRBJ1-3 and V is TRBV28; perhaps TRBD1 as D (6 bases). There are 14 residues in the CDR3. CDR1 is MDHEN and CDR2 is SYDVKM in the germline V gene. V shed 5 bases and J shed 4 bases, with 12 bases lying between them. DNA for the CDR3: TGTGCCAGCAGTCAAGGGGGGAAAGGAAACACCATATATTTT. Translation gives CASSQGGKGNTIYF. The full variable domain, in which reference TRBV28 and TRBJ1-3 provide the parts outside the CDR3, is DVKVTQSSRYLVKRTGEKVFLECVQDMDHENMFWYRQDPGLGLRLIYFSYDVKMKEKGDIPEGYSVSREKKERFSLILESASTNQTSMYLCASSQGGKGNTIYFGEGSWLTVV.

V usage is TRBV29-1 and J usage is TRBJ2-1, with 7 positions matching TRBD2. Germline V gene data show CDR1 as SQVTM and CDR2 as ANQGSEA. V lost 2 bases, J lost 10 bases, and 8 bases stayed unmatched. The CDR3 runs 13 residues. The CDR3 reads CSVELAARLEQFF. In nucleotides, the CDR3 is TGCAGCGTTGAACTAGCGGCCCGCCTGGAGCAGTTCTTC.

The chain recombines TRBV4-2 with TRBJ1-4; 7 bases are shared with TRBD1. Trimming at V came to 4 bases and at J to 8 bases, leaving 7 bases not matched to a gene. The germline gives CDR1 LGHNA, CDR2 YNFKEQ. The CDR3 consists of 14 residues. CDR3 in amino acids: CASSPDRVGEKLFF. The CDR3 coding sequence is TGTGCCAGCAGCCCCGACAGGGTGGGGGAAAAACTGTTTTTT.

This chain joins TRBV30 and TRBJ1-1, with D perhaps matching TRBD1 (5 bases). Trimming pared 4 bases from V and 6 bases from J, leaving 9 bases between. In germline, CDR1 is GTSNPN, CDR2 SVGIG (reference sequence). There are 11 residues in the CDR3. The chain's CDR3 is CAWNKGPEAFF. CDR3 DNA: TGTGCCTGGAATAAGGGGCCTGAAGCTTTCTTT.

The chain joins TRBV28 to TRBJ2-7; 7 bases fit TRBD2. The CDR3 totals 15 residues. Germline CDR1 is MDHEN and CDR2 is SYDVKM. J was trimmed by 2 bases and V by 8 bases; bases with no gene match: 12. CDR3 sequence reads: CASSVRPGGAYEQYF. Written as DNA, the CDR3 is TGTGCCAGCTCGGTCAGGCCGGGGGGTGCCTACGAGCAGTACTTC.

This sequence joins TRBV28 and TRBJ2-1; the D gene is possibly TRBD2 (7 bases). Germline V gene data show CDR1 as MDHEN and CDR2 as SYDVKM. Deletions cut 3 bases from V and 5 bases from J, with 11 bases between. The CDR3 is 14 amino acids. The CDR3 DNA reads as TGTGCCAGCAGTTTGGGGGGGCTAGACAATGAGCAGTTCTTC. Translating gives CASSLGGLDNEQFF. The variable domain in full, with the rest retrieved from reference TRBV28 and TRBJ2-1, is DVKVTQSSRYLVKRTGEKVFLECVQDMDHENMFWYRQDPGLGLRLIYFSYDVKMKEKGDIPEGYSVSREKKERFSLILESASTNQTSMYLCASSLGGLDNEQFFGPGTRLTVL.

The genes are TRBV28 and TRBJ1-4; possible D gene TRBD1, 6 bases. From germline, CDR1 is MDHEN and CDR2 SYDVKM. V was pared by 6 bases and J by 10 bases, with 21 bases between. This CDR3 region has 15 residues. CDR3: CASRPSDSEGGKLFF. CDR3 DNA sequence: TGTGCCAGCAGGCCCTCCGACAGTGAAGGGGGAAAACTGTTTTTT.

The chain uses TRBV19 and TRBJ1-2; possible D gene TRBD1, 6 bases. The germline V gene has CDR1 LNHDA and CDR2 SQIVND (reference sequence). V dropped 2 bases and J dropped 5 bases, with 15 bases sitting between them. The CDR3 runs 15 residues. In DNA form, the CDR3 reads TGTGCCAGTAGTATACGACCGGCGCAGGGGTATGGCTACACCTTC. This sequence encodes CASSIRPAQGYGYTF. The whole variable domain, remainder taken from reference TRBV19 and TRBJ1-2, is DGGITQSPKYLFRKEGQNVTLSCEQNLNHDAMYWYRQDPGQGLRLIYYSQIVNDFQKGDIAEGYSVSREKKESFPLTVTSAQKNPTAFYLCASSIRPAQGYGYTFGSGTRLTVV.

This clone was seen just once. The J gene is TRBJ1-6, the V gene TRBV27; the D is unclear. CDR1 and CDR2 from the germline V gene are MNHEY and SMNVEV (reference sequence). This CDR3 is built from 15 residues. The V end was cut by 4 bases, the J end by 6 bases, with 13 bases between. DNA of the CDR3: TGTGCCAGCAGTTCACAACCCTTGGGTAATTCACCCCTCCACTTT. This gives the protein CASSSQPLGNSPLHF.

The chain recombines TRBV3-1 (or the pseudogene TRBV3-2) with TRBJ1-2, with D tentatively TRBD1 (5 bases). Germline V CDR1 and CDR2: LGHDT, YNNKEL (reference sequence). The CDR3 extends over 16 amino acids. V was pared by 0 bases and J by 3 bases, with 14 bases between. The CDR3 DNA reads TGTGCCAGCAGCCAAGAGGGGCGGGGAGTCCACTATGGCTACACCTTC. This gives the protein CASSQEGRGVHYGYTF.

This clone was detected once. CDR3 amino acids: CASRRNLANEQYF. The CDR3 region has the DNA TGTGCCAGTAGGAGAAACCTAGCGAACGAGCAGTACTTC. The J gene is TRBJ2-7, the V gene TRBV19; D possibly corresponds to TRBD2 (6 bases). CDR3 length: 13 residues. Per the germline V gene, CDR1 is LNHDA and CDR2 is SQIVND (reference sequence). V lost 6 bases, J lost 5 bases, and 14 bases lay in between.

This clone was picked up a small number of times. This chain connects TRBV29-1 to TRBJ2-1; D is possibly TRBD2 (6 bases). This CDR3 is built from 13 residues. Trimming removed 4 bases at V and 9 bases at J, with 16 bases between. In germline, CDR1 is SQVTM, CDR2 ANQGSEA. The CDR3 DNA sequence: TGCAGCGTTGTGGGGGGATACGGAGGTGAGCAGTTCTTC. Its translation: CSVVGGYGGEQFF.

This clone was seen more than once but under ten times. The DNA of the CDR3 is TGTGCCAGCAGTGAGACGGGAGGGCCAGATACGCAGTATTTT. The encoded protein is CASSETGGPDTQYF. The rearrangement joins TRBV6-4 to TRBJ2-3; TRBD2 matches 8 bases. Germline V gene sequence: CDR1 MRHNA, CDR2 SNTAGT. The CDR3 extends over 14 amino acids. V lost 3 bases, J lost 4 bases, and 3 bases stayed unmatched.

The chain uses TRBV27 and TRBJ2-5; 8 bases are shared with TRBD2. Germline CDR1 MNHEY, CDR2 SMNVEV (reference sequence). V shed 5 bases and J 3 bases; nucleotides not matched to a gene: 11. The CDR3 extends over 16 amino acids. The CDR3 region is CASSTQLAVGKETQYF. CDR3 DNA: TGTGCCAGCAGTACCCAACTAGCGGTGGGGAAAGAGACCCAGTACTTC.

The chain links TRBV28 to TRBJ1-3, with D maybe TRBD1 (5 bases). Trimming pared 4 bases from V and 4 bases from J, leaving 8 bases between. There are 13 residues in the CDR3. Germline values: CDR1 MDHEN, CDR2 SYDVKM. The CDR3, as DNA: TGTGCCAGCAGTTCAGGGACCGGAAACACCATATATTTT. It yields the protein CASSSGTGNTIYF. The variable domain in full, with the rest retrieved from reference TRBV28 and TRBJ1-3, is DVKVTQSSRYLVKRTGEKVFLECVQDMDHENMFWYRQDPGLGLRLIYFSYDVKMKEKGDIPEGYSVSREKKERFSLILESASTNQTSMYLCASSSGTGNTIYFGEGSWLTVV.

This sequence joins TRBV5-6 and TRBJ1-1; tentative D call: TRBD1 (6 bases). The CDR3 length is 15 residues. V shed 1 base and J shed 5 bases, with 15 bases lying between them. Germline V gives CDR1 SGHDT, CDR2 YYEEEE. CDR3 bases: TGTGCCAGCAGCTTGATACAGGGTTGGAGGACTGAAGCTTTCTTT. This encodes CASSLIQGWRTEAFF.

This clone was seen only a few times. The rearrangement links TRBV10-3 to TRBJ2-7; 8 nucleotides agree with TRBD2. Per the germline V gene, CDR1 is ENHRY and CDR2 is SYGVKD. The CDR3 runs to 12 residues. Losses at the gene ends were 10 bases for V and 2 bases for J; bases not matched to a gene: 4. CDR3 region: CASSGTTYEQYF. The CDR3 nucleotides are TGTGCCAGTAGCGGGACCACCTACGAGCAGTACTTC.

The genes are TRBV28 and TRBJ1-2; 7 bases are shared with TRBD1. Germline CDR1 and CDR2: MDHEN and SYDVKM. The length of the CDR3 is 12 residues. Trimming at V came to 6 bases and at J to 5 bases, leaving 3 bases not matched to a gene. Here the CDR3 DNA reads TGTGCCAGCAGCGGCAGGGGGTATGGCTACACCTTC. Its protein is CASSGRGYGYTF.

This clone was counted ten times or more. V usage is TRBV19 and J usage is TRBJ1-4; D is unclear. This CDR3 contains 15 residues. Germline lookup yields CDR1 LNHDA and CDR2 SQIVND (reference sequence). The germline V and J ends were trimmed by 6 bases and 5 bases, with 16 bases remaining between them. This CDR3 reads CASRGAGPLNEKLFF. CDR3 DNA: TGTGCCAGTAGGGGCGCCGGGCCCTTGAATGAAAAACTGTTTTTT.

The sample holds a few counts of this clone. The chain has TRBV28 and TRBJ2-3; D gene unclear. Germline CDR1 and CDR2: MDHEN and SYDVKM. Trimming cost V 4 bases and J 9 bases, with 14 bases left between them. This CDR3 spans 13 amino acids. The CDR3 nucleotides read TGTGCCAGCAGTTATGGGGTCCTAAACACGCAGTATTTT. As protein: CASSYGVLNTQYF.

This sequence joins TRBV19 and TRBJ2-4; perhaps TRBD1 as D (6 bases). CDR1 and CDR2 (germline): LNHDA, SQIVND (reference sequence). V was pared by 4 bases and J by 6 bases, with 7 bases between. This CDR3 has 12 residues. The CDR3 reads CASSRGRNIQYF. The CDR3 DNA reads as TGTGCCAGTAGTAGGGGGCGAAACATTCAGTACTTC.

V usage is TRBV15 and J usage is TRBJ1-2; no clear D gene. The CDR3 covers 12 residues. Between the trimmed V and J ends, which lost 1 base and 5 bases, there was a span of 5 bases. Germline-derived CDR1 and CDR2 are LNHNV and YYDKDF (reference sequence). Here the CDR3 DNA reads TGTGCCACCAGCAGAGGGGGATATGGCTACACCTTC. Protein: CATSRGGYGYTF.

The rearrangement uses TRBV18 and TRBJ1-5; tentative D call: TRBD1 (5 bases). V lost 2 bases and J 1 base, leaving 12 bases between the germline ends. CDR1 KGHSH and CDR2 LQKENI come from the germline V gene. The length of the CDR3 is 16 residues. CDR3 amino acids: CASSPGNGGSNQPQHF. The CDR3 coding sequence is TGTGCCAGCTCACCAGGCAACGGGGGGAGCAATCAGCCCCAGCATTTT.

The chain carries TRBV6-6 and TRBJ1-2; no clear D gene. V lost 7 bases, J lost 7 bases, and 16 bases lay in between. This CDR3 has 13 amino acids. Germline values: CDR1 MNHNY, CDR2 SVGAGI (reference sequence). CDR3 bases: TGTGCCAGCACCTGGGAACCCAGGAGTGGCTACACCTTC. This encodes CASTWEPRSGYTF.